The present T cell receptor beta chain was sequenced within a study of Graves' ophthalmopathy and Graves' hyperthyroidism. CDR1 and CDR2 from the germline V gene are LNHDA and SQIVND (reference sequence). V lost 3 bases and J lost 4, with 13 bases in between. CDR3 length: 15 amino acids. Patients were left out if they had other autoimmune diseases, uncontrolled infections, pregnancy or lactation. This clonotype has at least ten counts. RNA transcripts were the source from which TCR beta CDR3 regions were amplified. RT-PCR was first run with HTBI primers, then multiplex PCR in a second round. TCRdb used MiXCR to reprocess the multiplex PCR reads, holding one entry per CDR3 protein. The sample has approximately 700,000 distinct CDR3 sequences; around 40% are singletons.

The chain carries TRBV19 and TRBJ1-5; D not certain. The sequenced material came from peripheral blood. The clonotype originates from an adult man with Graves' ophthalmopathy. CDR3 nucleotide sequence: TGTGCCAGTAGTATGCGACATCGAGGGAATCAGCCCCAGCATTTT. Translation: CASSMRHRGNQPQHF. The variable domain in full, with the rest retrieved from reference TRBV19 and TRBJ1-5, is DGGITQSPKYLFRKEGQNVTLSCEQNLNHDAMYWYRQDPGQGLRLIYYSQIVNDFQKGDIAEGYSVSREKKESFPLTVTSAQKNPTAFYLCASSMRHRGNQPQHFGDGTRLSIL.